These T cell receptor beta chains were read from a single sample in a study of cytomegalovirus exposure and HLA in healthy donors. The repertoire was sequenced with immunoSEQ multiplex PCR; TCRdb's copy has only in-frame clones and lacks some. Of about 110,000 clones listed, 55% to 65% are singletons. Material: PBMCs. The receptors were sampled from a man in his thirties or forties in good health and CMV-seropositive. Each CDR3 is given with its conserved first and last residue. The order of the fields is V gene, D gene, J gene, clone size, CDR3 DNA, CDR3 protein. D genes are given only for firm matches. Clone size, where shown, is once, few, many, or a class for clones that have expanded.

TRBV11-3	.	TRBJ1-1	few	TGTGCCAGCAGCGAACAGGGATCCGCCACTGAAGCTTTCTTT	CASSEQGSATEAFF
TRBV6-4	TRBD1	TRBJ2-7	.	TGTGCCAGCAGTGTCCGGGACAGATATTACGAGCAGTACTTC	CASSVRDRYYEQYF
TRBV7-9	.	TRBJ1-2	.	TGTGCCAGCAGCTTATCAGAACAGGGCTTACATGGCTACACCTTC	CASSLSEQGLHGYTF
TRBV18	TRBD1	TRBJ1-2	once	TGTGCCAGCTCACCGGACAGGGAGGATGGCTACACCTTC	CASSPDREDGYTF
TRBV5-1	TRBD1	TRBJ1-1	.	TGCGCCAGCAGCCCCGGGACAGGGATATGGGCTTTCTTT	CASSPGTGIWAFF
TRBV2	.	TRBJ1-2	.	TGTGCCAGCAGCCGGTCGGGGGTGGCTACCTACTATGGCTACACCTTC	CASSRSGVATYYGYTF
TRBV6-5	.	TRBJ1-2	few	TGTGCCAGCAGTTACTCCAAGCAGGGCTCTGGGGGCTACACCTTC	CASSYSKQGSGGYTF
TRBV5-1	.	TRBJ2-1	once	TGCGCCAGCAGCTTGGAGTGGCGGGGGCAGGGGGAGCAGTTCTTC	CASSLEWRGQGEQFF
TRBV5-1	TRBD1	TRBJ1-4	.	TGCGCCAGCAGCCCTGGACAGGGGAAGGAAAAACTGTTTTTT	CASSPGQGKEKLFF
TRBV19	.	TRBJ1-2	few	TGTGCCAGTAGTATGGCCCCGCTCCCCTATGGCTACACCTTC	CASSMAPLPYGYTF
TRBV27	.	TRBJ1-5	.	TGTGCCAGCAGTTTGTCCGGGGAACAGCCCCAGCATTTT	CASSLSGEQPQHF
TRBV6-5	TRBD1	TRBJ2-7	.	TGTGCCAGCAGAGAACAGGGGTCCGAGCAGTACTTC	CASREQGSEQYF
TRBV21-1	.	TRBJ2-7	.	TGTGCCAGCGATGGGGCAGGGAAGCAGTACTTC	CASDGAGKQYF
TRBV27	.	TRBJ1-2	.	TGTGCCAGCAGTTCGGGGGGTCACTATGGCTACACCTTC	CASSSGGHYGYTF
TRBV6-4	.	TRBJ1-5	.	TGTGCCAGCAGTGACGGCGGGGTTTGGGCGTTGAATCAGCCCCAGCATTTT	CASSDGGVWALNQPQHF
TRBV28	TRBD1	TRBJ2-7	few	TGTGCCAGCAAAAAATCGGGGACAGGGAACTCCTACGAGCAGTACTTC	CASKKSGTGNSYEQYF
TRBV5-1	.	TRBJ2-4	.	TGCGCCAGCAGCATTACAATAGCCAAAAACATTCAGTACTTC	CASSITIAKNIQYF
TRBV27	.	TRBJ1-5	.	TGTGCCAGCAGTTATATACAGGGAAGCAATCAGCCCCAGCATTTT	CASSYIQGSNQPQHF
TRBV2	.	TRBJ2-2	.	TGTGCCAGCAGTGACGACGACCTCGGACATACCATTAACACCGGGGAGCTGTTTTTT	CASSDDDLGHTINTGELFF
TRBV19	TRBD2	TRBJ2-1	.	TGTGCCAGTAGTATCGATAGCGGGGGGGCCCTCGGCAATGAGCAGTTCTTC	CASSIDSGGALGNEQFF
TRBV29-1	TRBD2	TRBJ2-2	.	TGCAGCGTCGGGGGGGGGACCGGGGAGCTGTTTTTT	CSVGGGTGELFF
TRBV6-5	TRBD1	TRBJ2-5	.	TGTGCCAGCAGCACCGGGACAGGGCTTCTCGGGACCCAGTACTTC	CASSTGTGLLGTQYF
TRBV11-3	.	TRBJ2-7	.	TGTGCCAGCAGCTTAGCGGCGGGGGCGCCCTACGAGCAGTACTTC	CASSLAAGAPYEQYF
TRBV6-1	.	TRBJ1-2	few	TGTGCCAGCAGTTCCCAAACAGGGTACAGCTATGGCTACACCTTC	CASSSQTGYSYGYTF
TRBV6-6	TRBD1	TRBJ2-7	.	TGTGCCAGCAGACCCATATCCGGGACAGGGATTTACGAGCAGTACTTC	CASRPISGTGIYEQYF
TRBV7-9	.	TRBJ1-2	few	TGTGCCAGCAGCTTGACCACAGGGAGTGTTGGCTACACCTTC	CASSLTTGSVGYTF
TRBV7-2	TRBD2	TRBJ2-5	.	TGTGCCAGCAGCTTACGACGGGGGGGCCAAGAGACCCAGTACTTC	CASSLRRGGQETQYF
TRBV7-2	.	TRBJ2-7	.	TGTGCCAGCAGCGGCTCCGGCGGAGTCACCTACGAGCAGTACTTC	CASSGSGGVTYEQYF
TRBV10-3	TRBD1	TRBJ2-3	few	TGTGCCATCAGTGAGGGACAGGGTGCCGTATCGCAGTATTTT	CAISEGQGAVSQYF
TRBV4-2	TRBD1	TRBJ1-1	once	TGTGCCAGCAGCCATGCGGACAGGGGCAAAACTGAAGCTTTCTTT	CASSHADRGKTEAFF
TRBV12-2	.	TRBJ1-5	few	TGTGCAAGTCGCTTAGCCCACCGCCCCTTACGTGAGGATTTT	CASRLAHRPLREDF
TRBV19	TRBD2	TRBJ2-7	.	TGTGCCAGTAGTCCGGGACTAGCGGGCTACGAGCAGTACTTC	CASSPGLAGYEQYF
TRBV11-3	TRBD2	TRBJ2-7	.	TGTGCCAGCAGCCACGCCGCGGGGGGCCTCTCCTACGAGCAGTACTTC	CASSHAAGGLSYEQYF
TRBV18	TRBD1	TRBJ1-2	.	TGTGCCAGCTCACCGGACAGGGTCTATGGCTACACCTTC	CASSPDRVYGYTF
TRBV9	.	TRBJ1-2	.	TGTGCCAGCAGCGCCAGGGGTGATGGCTACACCTTC	CASSARGDGYTF
TRBV30	.	TRBJ1-2	.	TGTGCCTGGAGTGTCTATCACAGGGTTAGAAGCTATGGCTACACCTTC	CAWSVYHRVRSYGYTF
TRBV19	.	TRBJ2-3	few	TGTGCCAGTAGTCTAGTAGGGGCAGATACGCAGTATTTT	CASSLVGADTQYF
TRBV7-9	.	TRBJ1-6	.	TGTTCCAGCAGCTTAGGAGGAGGGGAAGGATATTCACCCCTCCACTTT	CSSSLGGGEGYSPLHF
TRBV5-4	TRBD1	TRBJ1-2	.	TGTGCCAGCAGCCCTGGACCTACCGACAGGGGAAATGGCTACACCTTC	CASSPGPTDRGNGYTF
TRBV30	.	TRBJ2-7	.	TGTGCCTGGAGTGTAATGGTGGACAGTCCCTACGAGCAGTACTTC	CAWSVMVDSPYEQYF
TRBV7-2	TRBD1	TRBJ1-2	few	TGTGCCAGCAGCTTAGAAGGGGCAGGGGGGCTCCGTGGCTACACCTTC	CASSLEGAGGLRGYTF
TRBV7-9	.	TRBJ2-1	.	TGTGCCAGCAGCCCCCGGGGTGGGACCTACAATGAGCAGTTCTTC	CASSPRGGTYNEQFF
TRBV7-8	.	TRBJ2-7	.	TGTGCCAGCAACCAAGGACTGGACTTGGAGCAGTACTTC	CASNQGLDLEQYF
TRBV5-1	TRBD2	TRBJ2-7	.	TGCGCCAGCAGCTTCTCTAGCGGCGAGCAGTACTTC	CASSFSSGEQYF
TRBV19	.	TRBJ1-2	.	TGTGCCAGTAGTGAGGGACTCTTTGACATTTATGGCTACACCTTC	CASSEGLFDIYGYTF
TRBV5-1	TRBD2	TRBJ2-5	.	TGCGCCAGCAAAGCGGGAGAGGGGCAGACCCAGTACTTC	CASKAGEGQTQYF
TRBV4-2	TRBD2	TRBJ2-1	.	TGTGCCAGCAGCCAAGAGGGGACTAGCGGGGTGGATGAGCAGTTCTTC	CASSQEGTSGVDEQFF
TRBV11-3	TRBD1	TRBJ1-1	.	TGTGCCAGCAGCCCCCACGGACAGGCCAACACTGAAGCTTTCTTT	CASSPHGQANTEAFF
TRBV10-3	.	TRBJ1-2	.	TGTGCCATCAGTGGACAGTCCTACGGCTACACCTTC	CAISGQSYGYTF
TRBV5-4	TRBD2	TRBJ2-7	once	TGTGCCAGCAGCGCTGGACTAGCGGGACTGTCTTCCTACGAGCAGTACTTC	CASSAGLAGLSSYEQYF
TRBV5-1	TRBD2	TRBJ2-3	.	TGCGCCAGCAGCTTGGACGCTATGGCGGGGGACACAGATACGCAGTATTTT	CASSLDAMAGDTDTQYF
TRBV30	.	TRBJ2-1	.	TGTGCCTGGAGTCCCTCCACATATTCCAATGAGCAGTTCTTC	CAWSPSTYSNEQFF
TRBV5-1	TRBD2	TRBJ2-2	.	TGCGCCAGCAGCTTCGGGGGGTCCACCGGGGAGCTGTTTTTT	CASSFGGSTGELFF